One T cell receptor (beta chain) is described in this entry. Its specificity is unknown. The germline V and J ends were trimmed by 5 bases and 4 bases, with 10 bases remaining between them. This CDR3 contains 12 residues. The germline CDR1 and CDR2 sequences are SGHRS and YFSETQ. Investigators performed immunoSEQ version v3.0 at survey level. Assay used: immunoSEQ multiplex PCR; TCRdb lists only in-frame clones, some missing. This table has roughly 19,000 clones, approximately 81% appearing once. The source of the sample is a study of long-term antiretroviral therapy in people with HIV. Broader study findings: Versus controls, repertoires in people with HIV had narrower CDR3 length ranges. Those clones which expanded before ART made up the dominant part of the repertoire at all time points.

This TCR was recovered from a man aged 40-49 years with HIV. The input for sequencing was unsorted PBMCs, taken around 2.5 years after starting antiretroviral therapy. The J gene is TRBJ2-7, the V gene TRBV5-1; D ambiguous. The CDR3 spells CASRSADYEQYF. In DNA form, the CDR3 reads TGCGCCAGCAGGTCGGCAGATTACGAGCAGTACTTC. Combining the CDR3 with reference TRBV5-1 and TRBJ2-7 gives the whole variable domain KAGVTQTPRYLIKTRGQQVTLSCSPISGHRSVSWYQQTPGQGLQFLFEYFSETQRNKGNFPGRFSGRQFSNSRSEMNVSTLELGDSALYLCASRSADYEQYFGPGTRLTVT.